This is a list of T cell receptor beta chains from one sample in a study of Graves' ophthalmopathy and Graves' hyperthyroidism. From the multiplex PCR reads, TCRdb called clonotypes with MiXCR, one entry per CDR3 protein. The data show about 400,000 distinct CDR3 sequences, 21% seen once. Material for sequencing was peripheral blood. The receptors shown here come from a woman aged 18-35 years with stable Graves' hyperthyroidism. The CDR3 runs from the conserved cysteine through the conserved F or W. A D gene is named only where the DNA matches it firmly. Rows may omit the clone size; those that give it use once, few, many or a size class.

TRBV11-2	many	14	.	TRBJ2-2	CASRPGPRSGELFF	TGTGCCAGCAGGCCGGGCCCCCGGAGCGGGGAGCTGTTTTTT
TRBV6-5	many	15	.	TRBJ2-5	CASSHSRGLQETQYF	TGTGCCAGCAGCCACAGCCGTGGCTTACAAGAGACCCAGTACTTC
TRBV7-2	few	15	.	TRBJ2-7	CASSLGDGAMDEQYF	TGTGCCAGCAGCTTAGGGGACGGTGCGATGGACGAGCAGTACTTC
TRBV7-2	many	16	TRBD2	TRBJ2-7	CASSLPYLAGSYEQYF	TGTGCCAGCAGCTTACCTTACCTAGCGGGCAGCTACGAGCAGTACTTC
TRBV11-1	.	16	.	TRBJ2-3	CASSLIGGGGPDTQYF	TGTGCCAGCAGCTTAATCGGTGGGGGAGGACCAGATACGCAGTATTTT
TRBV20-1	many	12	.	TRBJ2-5	CSARDERETQYF	TGCAGTGCTAGAGATGAAAGGGAGACCCAGTACTTC
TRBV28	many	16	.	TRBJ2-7	CASRPGPSSVPYEQYF	TGTGCCAGCAGACCCGGCCCCTCCTCCGTACCCTACGAGCAGTACTTC
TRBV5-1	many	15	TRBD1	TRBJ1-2	CASSSSGTGGSGYTF	TGCGCCAGCAGCTCCTCCGGGACAGGGGGCTCTGGCTACACCTTC
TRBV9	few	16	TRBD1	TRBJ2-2	CASSGPQGADTGELFF	TGTGCCAGCAGTGGACCACAGGGGGCTGACACCGGGGAGCTGTTTTTT
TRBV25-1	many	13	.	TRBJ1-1	CASSGGHQSEAFF	TGTGCCAGCAGTGGGGGACACCAAAGTGAAGCTTTCTTT